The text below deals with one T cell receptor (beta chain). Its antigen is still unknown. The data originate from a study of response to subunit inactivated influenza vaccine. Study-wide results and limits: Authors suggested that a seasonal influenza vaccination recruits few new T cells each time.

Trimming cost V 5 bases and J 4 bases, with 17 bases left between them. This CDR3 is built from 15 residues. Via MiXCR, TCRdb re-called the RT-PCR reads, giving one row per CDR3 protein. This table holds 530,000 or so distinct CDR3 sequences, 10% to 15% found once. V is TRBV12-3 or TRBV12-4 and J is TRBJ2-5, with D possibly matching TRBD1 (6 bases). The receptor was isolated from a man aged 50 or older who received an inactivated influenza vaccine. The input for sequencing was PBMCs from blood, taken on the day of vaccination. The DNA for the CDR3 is TGTGCCAGCAGTCAAAGACAGGCCAGGGGAGAGACCCAGTACTTC. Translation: CASSQRQARGETQYF.